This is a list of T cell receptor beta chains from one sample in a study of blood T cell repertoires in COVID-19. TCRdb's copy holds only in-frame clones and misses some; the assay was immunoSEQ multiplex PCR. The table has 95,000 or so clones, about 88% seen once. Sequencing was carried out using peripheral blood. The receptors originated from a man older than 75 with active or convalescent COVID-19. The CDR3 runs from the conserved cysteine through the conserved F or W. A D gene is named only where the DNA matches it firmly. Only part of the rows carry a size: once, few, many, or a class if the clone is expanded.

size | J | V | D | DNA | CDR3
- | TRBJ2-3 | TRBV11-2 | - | TGTGCCAGCAGCTTAATGGAGGGAGATACGCAGTATTTT | CASSLMEGDTQYF
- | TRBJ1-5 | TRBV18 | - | TGTGCCAGCTCACCGTCTAGGAATCAGCCCCAGCATTTT | CASSPSRNQPQHF
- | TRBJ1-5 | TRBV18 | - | TGTGCCAGCTCCACAGAGATCAATCAGCCCCAGCATTTT | CASSTEINQPQHF
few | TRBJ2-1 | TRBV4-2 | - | TGTGCCAGCAGCAGGCTAGCTGACTACAATGAGCAGTTCTTC | CASSRLADYNEQFF
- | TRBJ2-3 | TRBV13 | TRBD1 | TGTGCCAGCAGCTTTGGGACAGGGCTAAGGACGCAGTATTTT | CASSFGTGLRTQYF
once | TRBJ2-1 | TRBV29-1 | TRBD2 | TGCAGCGTTGAAGACGGAGCGGGAAGTTACAATGAGCAGTTCTTC | CSVEDGAGSYNEQFF
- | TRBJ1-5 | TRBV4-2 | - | TGTGCCAGCAGCCAAGACGCAGGCGATCAGCCCCAGCATTTT | CASSQDAGDQPQHF
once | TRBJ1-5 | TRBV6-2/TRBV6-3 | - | TGTGCCAGCAGTTACGGAGGGCAGGGTGATTATAGCAATCAGCCCCAGCATTTT | CASSYGGQGDYSNQPQHF
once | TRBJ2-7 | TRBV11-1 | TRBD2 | TGTGCCAGCAGCTTAAGCCGGACTAGCGGGCTCGAGCAGTACTTC | CASSLSRTSGLEQYF
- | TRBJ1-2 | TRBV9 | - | TGTGCCAGCAGCGTAGACAGGCGCTATGGCTACACCTTC | CASSVDRRYGYTF
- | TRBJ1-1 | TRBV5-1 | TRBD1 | TGCGCCAGCAGCTCCCAGGGGGCTTCCACTGAAGCTTTCTTT | CASSSQGASTEAFF
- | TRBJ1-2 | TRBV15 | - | TGTGCCACCAGCAGGGACTACTATGGCTACACCTTC | CATSRDYYGYTF
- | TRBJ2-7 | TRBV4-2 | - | TGTGCCAGCAGCCAACCGGGACACCAGTACTTC | CASSQPGHQYF
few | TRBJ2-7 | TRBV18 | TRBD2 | TGTGCCAGCTCAAAAGAGCGGGGGTCCACCTACGAGCAGTACTTC | CASSKERGSTYEQYF
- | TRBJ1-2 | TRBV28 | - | TGTGCCAGCAGTTTAGCAGGGGTCTATGGCTACACCTTC | CASSLAGVYGYTF
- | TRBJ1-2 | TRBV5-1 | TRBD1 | TGCGCCAGCAGTGTACAGGGGAGCTCTACGGCCTCAGGGGGGTATGGCTACACCTTC | CASSVQGSSTASGGYGYTF
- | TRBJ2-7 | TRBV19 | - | TGTGCCAGTAGTAAGAACCCCACACGGGACGAGCAGTACTTC | CASSKNPTRDEQYF
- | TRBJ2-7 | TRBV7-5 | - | TGTGCCAGAAGCTTATGGGACAGGAGAGCTAGGGGGCCTCTCCGGGAGCAGTACTTC | CARSLWDRRARGPLREQYF
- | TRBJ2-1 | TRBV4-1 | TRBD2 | TGCGCCAGCAGCCAACGGGGCAGTATGGGACTAGCGGGCCCTTACAATGAGCAGTTCTTC | CASSQRGSMGLAGPYNEQFF
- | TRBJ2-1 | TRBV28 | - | TGTGCCAGCAGTTTCTCCTGGGGCGGGAACAATGAGCAGTTCTTC | CASSFSWGGNNEQFF
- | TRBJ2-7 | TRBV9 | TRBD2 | TGTGCCAGCAGCGTAGACAGCGGGAGTTCATCCTACGAGCAGTACTTC | CASSVDSGSSSYEQYF
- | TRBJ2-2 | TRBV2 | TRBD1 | TGTGCCAGCAGTGAAAAAGGACAGGGGGCGGGCGGGGAGCTGTTTTTT | CASSEKGQGAGGELFF